The rows below give T cell receptor beta chains drawn from one sample of a study of metastatic and nonmetastatic thyroid tumors. MiXCR reprocessed the PCR reads for TCRdb. The table records some 33,000 clones, approximately 8% of them present only once. Material: blood. These receptor sequences come from a female donor with papillary thyroid cancer or a benign thyroid nodule (not recorded which). Some clones in this sample may be carry-over from other donors' samples. Each CDR3 is given with its conserved first and last residue. Fields, in order: V gene, D gene, J gene, clone size, CDR3 DNA, CDR3 protein. A D gene is named only where the DNA matches it firmly. A row's size may be missing; if present it is once, few, many or a size class.

v_gene: TRBV19
d_gene: TRBD1
j_gene: TRBJ1-5
abundance: many
CDR3nt: TGTGCCAGTAGTAGTTACGGACAGGCTAATCAGCCCCAGCATTTT
CDR3aa: CASSSYGQANQPQHF

v_gene: TRBV10-3
d_gene: NA
j_gene: TRBJ2-7
abundance: many
CDR3nt: TGTGCCATCAGTGAAGCGCAGTACGAGCAGTACTTC
CDR3aa: CAISEAQYEQYF

v_gene: TRBV15
d_gene: NA
j_gene: TRBJ1-6
abundance: many
CDR3nt: TGTGCCACCAGCAAGGCAAAGGGGAATCCACCCCTCCACTTT
CDR3aa: CATSKAKGNPPLHF

v_gene: TRBV5-1
d_gene: NA
j_gene: TRBJ2-7
abundance: many
CDR3nt: TGCGCCAGCAGCTTGGGGGGAGAGAACTACGAGCAGTACTTC
CDR3aa: CASSLGGENYEQYF

v_gene: TRBV19
d_gene: TRBD2
j_gene: TRBJ2-1
abundance: many
CDR3nt: TGTGCCAGTAGCTCGGGACTAGCGTGGAATGAGCAGTTCTTC
CDR3aa: CASSSGLAWNEQFF

v_gene: TRBV30
d_gene: NA
j_gene: TRBJ1-2
abundance: many
CDR3nt: TGTGCCTGGAGACCCTCCCGGGAGGGCCAGGGCTATGGCTACACCTTC
CDR3aa: CAWRPSREGQGYGYTF

v_gene: TRBV10-2
d_gene: NA
j_gene: TRBJ1-3
abundance: many
CDR3nt: TGCGCCAGCAGAAGTGGGAACACCATATATTTT
CDR3aa: CASRSGNTIYF

v_gene: TRBV30
d_gene: NA
j_gene: TRBJ2-3
abundance: NA
CDR3nt: TGTGCCTGGAGGGTCTGGAGCACAGATACGCAGTATTTT
CDR3aa: CAWRVWSTDTQYF

v_gene: TRBV18
d_gene: TRBD2
j_gene: TRBJ2-3
abundance: many
CDR3nt: TGTGCCAGCTCAACTCGGACTAGCGGTATAGATACGCAGTATTTT
CDR3aa: CASSTRTSGIDTQYF

v_gene: TRBV7-9
d_gene: NA
j_gene: TRBJ2-5
abundance: many
CDR3nt: TGTGCCAGCAGCTTAATGGAGGGGCAAGAGACCCAGTACTTC
CDR3aa: CASSLMEGQETQYF

v_gene: TRBV6-1
d_gene: TRBD1
j_gene: TRBJ1-5
abundance: many
CDR3nt: TGTGCCAGCAGTTCCCGACAGGGTGTTCAGCCCCAGCATTTT
CDR3aa: CASSSRQGVQPQHF

v_gene: TRBV6-1
d_gene: TRBD1
j_gene: TRBJ1-3
abundance: few
CDR3nt: TGTGCCAGCAGTGCAAGGTCCGGGACAGGGGGTGGAAACACCATATATTTT
CDR3aa: CASSARSGTGGGNTIYF

v_gene: TRBV12-3/TRBV12-4
d_gene: NA
j_gene: TRBJ1-5
abundance: few
CDR3nt: TGTGCCAGCAGTTTAGCGGGGGGGGGTACAAATCAGCCCCAGCATTTT
CDR3aa: CASSLAGGGTNQPQHF

v_gene: TRBV7-2
d_gene: NA
j_gene: TRBJ2-7
abundance: many
CDR3nt: TGTGCCAGCAGCTTCCCAGGCTACGAGCAGTACTTC
CDR3aa: CASSFPGYEQYF

v_gene: TRBV11-1
d_gene: NA
j_gene: TRBJ2-5
abundance: many
CDR3nt: TGTGCCAGCAGCTTAGTGAGGGGTGAGAGAGAGACCCAGTACTTC
CDR3aa: CASSLVRGERETQYF

v_gene: TRBV7-9
d_gene: NA
j_gene: TRBJ2-5
abundance: many
CDR3nt: TGTGCCAGCAGCTGGGACATCCAAGAGACCCAGTACTTC
CDR3aa: CASSWDIQETQYF

v_gene: TRBV19
d_gene: NA
j_gene: TRBJ2-1
abundance: many
CDR3nt: TGTGCCAGTAGTATAGCGGGAGCCGGTAAAAATGAGCAGTTCTTC
CDR3aa: CASSIAGAGKNEQFF

v_gene: TRBV11-2
d_gene: NA
j_gene: TRBJ2-7
abundance: many
CDR3nt: TGTGCCAGCAGCCGCCTTGGGATCAGGTTCTACGAGCAGTACTTC
CDR3aa: CASSRLGIRFYEQYF

v_gene: TRBV3-1
d_gene: TRBD1
j_gene: TRBJ1-1
abundance: many
CDR3nt: TGTGCCAGCAGCAGGGGGCAAGGCACTGAAGCTTTCTTT
CDR3aa: CASSRGQGTEAFF

v_gene: TRBV2
d_gene: TRBD1
j_gene: TRBJ2-7
abundance: many
CDR3nt: TGTGCCAGCAGTGCTGACGGACAGGGCTTCGAGCAGTACTTC
CDR3aa: CASSADGQGFEQYF

v_gene: TRBV2
d_gene: NA
j_gene: TRBJ2-6
abundance: many
CDR3nt: TGTGCCAGCAGTGTCTTAACGACTGGGGCCAACGTCCTGACTTTC
CDR3aa: CASSVLTTGANVLTF

v_gene: TRBV12-3/TRBV12-4
d_gene: NA
j_gene: TRBJ2-3
abundance: few
CDR3nt: TGTGCCAGCAGTTTCGTGGGAGGCCCCACAGATACGCAGTATTTT
CDR3aa: CASSFVGGPTDTQYF

v_gene: TRBV24-1
d_gene: TRBD2
j_gene: TRBJ2-1
abundance: few
CDR3nt: TGCGCCACCAGTGACTATGGACTAGCGGGAGCGCATGAGCAGTTCTTC
CDR3aa: CATSDYGLAGAHEQFF

v_gene: TRBV7-9
d_gene: TRBD1
j_gene: TRBJ2-6
abundance: many
CDR3nt: TGTGCCAGCAGCTCCGGGACAGGTCTATCGTCTGGGGCCAACGTCCTGACTTTC
CDR3aa: CASSSGTGLSSGANVLTF

v_gene: TRBV6-5
d_gene: NA
j_gene: TRBJ1-1
abundance: many
CDR3nt: TGTGCCAGCAGTTACTTCGGGACGGCTGGCACTGAAGCTTTCTTT
CDR3aa: CASSYFGTAGTEAFF

v_gene: TRBV12-5
d_gene: NA
j_gene: TRBJ1-1
abundance: many
CDR3nt: TGTGCTAGTGGTCTCGGATGTGGGGCTTTCTTT
CDR3aa: CASGLGCGAFF

v_gene: TRBV18
d_gene: NA
j_gene: TRBJ1-2
abundance: many
CDR3nt: TGTGCCAGCTCACCACCTCCGGGACTCCTTGTCTATGGCTACACCTTC
CDR3aa: CASSPPPGLLVYGYTF

v_gene: TRBV18
d_gene: TRBD2
j_gene: TRBJ2-7
abundance: many
CDR3nt: TGTGCCAGCTCACCACTCGGGCTAGCGGGACAAGGAGAGCAGTACTTC
CDR3aa: CASSPLGLAGQGEQYF

v_gene: TRBV13
d_gene: NA
j_gene: TRBJ1-2
abundance: many
CDR3nt: TGTGCCGGCAGCCGAGCAGCGAGCTATGGCTACACCTTC
CDR3aa: CAGSRAASYGYTF

v_gene: TRBV11-1
d_gene: TRBD2
j_gene: TRBJ2-1
abundance: many
CDR3nt: TGTGCCAGCAGCTTAGGGACTAGCTATAACAATGAGCAGTTCTTC
CDR3aa: CASSLGTSYNNEQFF

v_gene: TRBV30
d_gene: NA
j_gene: TRBJ1-2
abundance: many
CDR3nt: TGTGCCTGGAACCAGGGGATTAGGGATGGCTACACCTTC
CDR3aa: CAWNQGIRDGYTF

v_gene: TRBV20-1
d_gene: NA
j_gene: TRBJ2-7
abundance: many
CDR3nt: TGCAGTGCTAGGCCCGGGACCCACTCCTACGAGCAGTACTTC
CDR3aa: CSARPGTHSYEQYF

v_gene: TRBV6-1
d_gene: NA
j_gene: TRBJ1-4
abundance: many
CDR3nt: TGTGCCAGCAGGACATCTCAGGGGCTACGGGAAAAACTGTTTTTT
CDR3aa: CASRTSQGLREKLFF

v_gene: TRBV18
d_gene: NA
j_gene: TRBJ1-1
abundance: many
CDR3nt: TGTGCCAGCCAAGGGGGTGATGAAGCTTTCTTT
CDR3aa: CASQGGDEAFF

v_gene: TRBV6-1
d_gene: TRBD2
j_gene: TRBJ2-3
abundance: many
CDR3nt: TGTGCCAGCAGTGGCTCTAGCGGGAGCACAGATACGCAGTATTTT
CDR3aa: CASSGSSGSTDTQYF

v_gene: TRBV4-2
d_gene: TRBD2
j_gene: TRBJ2-3
abundance: few
CDR3nt: TGTGCCAGCAGCCAAGGGGAGGGACTAGCGGGAGGGCGGCCAGATACGCAGTATTTT
CDR3aa: CASSQGEGLAGGRPDTQYF

v_gene: TRBV6-2/TRBV6-3
d_gene: NA
j_gene: TRBJ2-7
abundance: few
CDR3nt: TGTGCCAGCAGCGACAGGAAGGGTACCTACGAGCAGTACTTC
CDR3aa: CASSDRKGTYEQYF

v_gene: TRBV10-1
d_gene: NA
j_gene: TRBJ1-1
abundance: many
CDR3nt: TGCGCCAGCAGTGAGTCGGTTGGGACACTGACCACTGAAGCTTTCTTT
CDR3aa: CASSESVGTLTTEAFF

v_gene: TRBV11-2
d_gene: NA
j_gene: TRBJ2-1
abundance: NA
CDR3nt: TGTGCCAGCAGCCCCCGCGTCGCAGGGTTGGTCAATGAGCAGTTCTTC
CDR3aa: CASSPRVAGLVNEQFF

v_gene: TRBV12-3/TRBV12-4
d_gene: NA
j_gene: TRBJ1-1
abundance: many
CDR3nt: TGTGCCAGCAGTTTAGGACAGAACACTGAAGCTTTCTTT
CDR3aa: CASSLGQNTEAFF